The entry below gives a single T cell receptor beta chain sequence along with its context. Its antigen is undetermined. TCRdb passed the RT-PCR reads through MiXCR, listing each CDR3 protein once. The table has over 650,000 distinct CDR3 sequences, less than 20% seen once. This entry is derived from a study of response to subunit inactivated influenza vaccine. Study results and caveats: A suggestion made by the authors is that each seasonal influenza vaccination recruits few new T cells.

The receptor was derived from a man aged 50-59 years who received an inactivated influenza vaccine. This sample comprised PBMCs from blood, obtained less than 6 days after vaccination.

CDR3 sequence (DNA): TGTGCCAGCAGCCACCAAGCAGGGGGTCCAGAAGCTTTCTTT. As protein: CASSHQAGGPEAFF. V gene TRBV3-1 combines with J gene TRBJ1-1, with 7 nucleotides matching TRBD1. Per germline, CDR1 LGHDT and CDR2 YNNKEL (reference sequence). The J segment lost 8 bases and the V segment lost 3 bases, leaving 9 bases of the junction unmatched. The CDR3 is 14 residues long.